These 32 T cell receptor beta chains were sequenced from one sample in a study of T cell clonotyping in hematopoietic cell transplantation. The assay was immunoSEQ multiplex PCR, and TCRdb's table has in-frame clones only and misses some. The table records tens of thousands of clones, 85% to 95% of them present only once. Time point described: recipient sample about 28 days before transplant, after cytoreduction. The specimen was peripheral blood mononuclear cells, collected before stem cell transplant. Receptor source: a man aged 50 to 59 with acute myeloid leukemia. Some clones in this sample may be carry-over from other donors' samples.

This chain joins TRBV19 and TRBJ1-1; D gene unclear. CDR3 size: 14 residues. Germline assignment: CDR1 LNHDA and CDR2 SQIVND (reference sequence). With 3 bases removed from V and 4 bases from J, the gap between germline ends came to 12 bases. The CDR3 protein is CASSIGELSTEAFF. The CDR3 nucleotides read TGTGCCAGTAGTATCGGTGAGTTGAGCACTGAAGCTTTCTTT. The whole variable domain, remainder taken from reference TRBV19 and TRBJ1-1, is DGGITQSPKYLFRKEGQNVTLSCEQNLNHDAMYWYRQDPGQGLRLIYYSQIVNDFQKGDIAEGYSVSREKKESFPLTVTSAQKNPTAFYLCASSIGELSTEAFFGQGTRLTVV.

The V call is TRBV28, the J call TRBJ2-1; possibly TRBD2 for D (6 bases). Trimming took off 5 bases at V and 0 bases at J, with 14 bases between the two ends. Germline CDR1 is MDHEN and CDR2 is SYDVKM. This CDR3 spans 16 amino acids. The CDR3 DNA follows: TGTGCCAGCAGTGAACCTAGCGCCAGCTCCTACAATGAGCAGTTCTTC. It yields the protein CASSEPSASSYNEQFF. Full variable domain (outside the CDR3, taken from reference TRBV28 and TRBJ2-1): DVKVTQSSRYLVKRTGEKVFLECVQDMDHENMFWYRQDPGLGLRLIYFSYDVKMKEKGDIPEGYSVSREKKERFSLILESASTNQTSMYLCASSEPSASSYNEQFFGPGTRLTVL.

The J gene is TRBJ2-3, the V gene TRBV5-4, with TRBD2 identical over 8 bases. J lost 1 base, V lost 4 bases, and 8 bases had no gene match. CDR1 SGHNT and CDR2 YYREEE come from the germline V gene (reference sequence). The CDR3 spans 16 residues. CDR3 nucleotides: TGTGCCAGCAGCACCTGGAGCGGGAGCGGCACAGATACGCAGTATTTT. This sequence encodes CASSTWSGSGTDTQYF.

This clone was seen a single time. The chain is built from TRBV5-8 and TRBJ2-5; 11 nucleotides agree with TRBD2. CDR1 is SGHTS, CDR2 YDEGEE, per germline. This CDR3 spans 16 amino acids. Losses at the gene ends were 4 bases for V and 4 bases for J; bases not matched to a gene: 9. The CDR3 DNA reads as TGTGCCAGCAGCACCCTCCGTACTAGCGGGGGAGAGACCCAGTACTTC. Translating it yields CASSTLRTSGGETQYF. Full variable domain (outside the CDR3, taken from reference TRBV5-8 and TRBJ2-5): EAGVTQSPTHLIKTRGQQATLRCSPISGHTSVYWYQQALGLGLQFLLWYDEGEERNRGNFPPRFSGRQFPNYSSELNVNALELEDSALYLCASSTLRTSGGETQYFGPGTRLLVL.

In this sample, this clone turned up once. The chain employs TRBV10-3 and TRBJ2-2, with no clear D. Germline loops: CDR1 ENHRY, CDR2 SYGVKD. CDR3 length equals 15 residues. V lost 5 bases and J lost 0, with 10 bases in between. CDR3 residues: CAISRMIANTGELFF. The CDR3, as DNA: TGTGCCATCAGTAGGATGATCGCGAACACCGGGGAGCTGTTTTTT.

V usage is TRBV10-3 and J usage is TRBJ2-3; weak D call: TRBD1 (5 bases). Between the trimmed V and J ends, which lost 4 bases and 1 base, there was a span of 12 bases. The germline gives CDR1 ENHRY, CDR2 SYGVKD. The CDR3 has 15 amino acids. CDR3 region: CAISASARGTDTQYF. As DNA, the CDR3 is TGTGCCATCAGTGCATCTGCCAGGGGCACAGATACGCAGTATTTT.

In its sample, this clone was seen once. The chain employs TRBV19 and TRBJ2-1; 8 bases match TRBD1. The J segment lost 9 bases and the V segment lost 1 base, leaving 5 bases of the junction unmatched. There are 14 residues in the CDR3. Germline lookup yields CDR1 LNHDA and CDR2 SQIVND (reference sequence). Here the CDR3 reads CASSIGTGTGEQFF. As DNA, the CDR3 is TGTGCCAGTAGTATAGGGACAGGGACCGGTGAGCAGTTCTTC.

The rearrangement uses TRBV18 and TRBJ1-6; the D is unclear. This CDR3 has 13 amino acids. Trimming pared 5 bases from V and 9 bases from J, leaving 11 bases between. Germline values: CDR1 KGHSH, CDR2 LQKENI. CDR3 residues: CASSSSMSSPLHF. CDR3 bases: TGTGCCAGCTCATCTTCCATGTCTTCACCCCTCCACTTT. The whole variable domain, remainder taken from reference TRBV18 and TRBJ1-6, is NAGVMQNPRHLVRRRGQEARLRCSPMKGHSHVYWYRQLPEEGLKFMVYLQKENIIDESGMPKERFSAEFPKEGPSILRIQQVVRGDSAAYFCASSSSMSSPLHFGNGTRLTVT.

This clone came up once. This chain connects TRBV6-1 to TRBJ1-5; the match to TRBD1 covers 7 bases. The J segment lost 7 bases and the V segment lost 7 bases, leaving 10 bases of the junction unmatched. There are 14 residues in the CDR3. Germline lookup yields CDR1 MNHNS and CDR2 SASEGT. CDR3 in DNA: TGTGCCAGCACCCAGGGGGGTCCGGGACAGCCCCAGCATTTT. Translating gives CASTQGGPGQPQHF.

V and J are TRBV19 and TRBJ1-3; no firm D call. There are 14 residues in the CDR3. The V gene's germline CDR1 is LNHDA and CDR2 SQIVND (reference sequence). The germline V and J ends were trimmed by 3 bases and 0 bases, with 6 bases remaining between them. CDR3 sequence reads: CASSIWSSGNTIYF. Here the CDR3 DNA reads TGTGCCAGTAGTATTTGGAGCTCTGGAAACACCATATATTTT.

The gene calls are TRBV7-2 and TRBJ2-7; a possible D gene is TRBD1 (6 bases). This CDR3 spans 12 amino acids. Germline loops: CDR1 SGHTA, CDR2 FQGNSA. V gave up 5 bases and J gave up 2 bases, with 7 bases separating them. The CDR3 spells CASSRDTYEQYF. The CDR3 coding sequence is TGTGCCAGCAGCCGGGACACCTACGAGCAGTACTTC.

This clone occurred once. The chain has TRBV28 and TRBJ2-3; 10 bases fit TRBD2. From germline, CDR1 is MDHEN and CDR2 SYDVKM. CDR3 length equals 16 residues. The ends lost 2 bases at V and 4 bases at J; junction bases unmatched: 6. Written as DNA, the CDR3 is TGTGCCAGCAGTTTACGGTTGCTAGCGGGAGCAGATACGCAGTATTTT. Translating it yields CASSLRLLAGADTQYF. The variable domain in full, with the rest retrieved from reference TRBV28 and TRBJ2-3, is DVKVTQSSRYLVKRTGEKVFLECVQDMDHENMFWYRQDPGLGLRLIYFSYDVKMKEKGDIPEGYSVSREKKERFSLILESASTNQTSMYLCASSLRLLAGADTQYFGPGTRLTVL.

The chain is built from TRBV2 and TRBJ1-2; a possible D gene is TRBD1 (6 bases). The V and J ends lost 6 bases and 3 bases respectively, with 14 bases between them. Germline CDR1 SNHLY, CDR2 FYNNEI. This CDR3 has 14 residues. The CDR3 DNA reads TGTGCCAGCAGACGAGGGGGTGGGGACTATGGCTACACCTTC. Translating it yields CASRRGGGDYGYTF.

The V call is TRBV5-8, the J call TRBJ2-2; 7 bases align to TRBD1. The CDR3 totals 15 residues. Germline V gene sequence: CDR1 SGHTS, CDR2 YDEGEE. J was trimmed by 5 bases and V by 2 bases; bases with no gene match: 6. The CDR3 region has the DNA TGTGCCAGCAGCTTCGGGGCAGGGGGAACCGGGGAGCTGTTTTTT. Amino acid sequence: CASSFGAGGTGELFF.

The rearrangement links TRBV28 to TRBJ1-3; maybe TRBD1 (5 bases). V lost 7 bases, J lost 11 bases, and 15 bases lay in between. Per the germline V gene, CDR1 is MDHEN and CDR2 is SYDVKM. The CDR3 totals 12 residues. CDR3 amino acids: CASTSDRGSIYF. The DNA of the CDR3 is TGTGCCAGCACCTCCGACCGGGGGTCCATATATTTT.

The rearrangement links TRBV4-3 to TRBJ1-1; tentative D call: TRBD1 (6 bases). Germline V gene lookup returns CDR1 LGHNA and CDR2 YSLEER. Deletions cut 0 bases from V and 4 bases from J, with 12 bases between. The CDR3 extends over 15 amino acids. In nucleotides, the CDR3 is TGCGCCAGCAGCCAAGATCACAGGGATGGCACTGAAGCTTTCTTT. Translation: CASSQDHRDGTEAFF.

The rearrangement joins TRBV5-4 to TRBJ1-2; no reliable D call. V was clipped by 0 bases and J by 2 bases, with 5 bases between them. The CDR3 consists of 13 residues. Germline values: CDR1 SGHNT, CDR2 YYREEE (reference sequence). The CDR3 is CASSLVSNYGYTF. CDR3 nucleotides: TGTGCCAGCAGCTTGGTATCGAACTATGGCTACACCTTC.

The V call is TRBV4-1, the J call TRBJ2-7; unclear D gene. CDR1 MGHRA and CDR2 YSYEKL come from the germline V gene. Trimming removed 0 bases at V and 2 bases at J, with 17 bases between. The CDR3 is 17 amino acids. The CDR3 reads CASSQDLWNRRTYEQYF. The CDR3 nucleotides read TGCGCCAGCAGCCAAGACTTATGGAATAGGCGTACCTACGAGCAGTACTTC.

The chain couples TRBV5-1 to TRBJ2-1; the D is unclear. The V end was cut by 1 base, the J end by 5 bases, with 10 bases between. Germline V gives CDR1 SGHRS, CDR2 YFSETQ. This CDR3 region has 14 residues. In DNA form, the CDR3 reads TGCGCCAGCAGCTTGTTGGACGAGGACAATGAGCAGTTCTTC. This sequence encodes CASSLLDEDNEQFF.

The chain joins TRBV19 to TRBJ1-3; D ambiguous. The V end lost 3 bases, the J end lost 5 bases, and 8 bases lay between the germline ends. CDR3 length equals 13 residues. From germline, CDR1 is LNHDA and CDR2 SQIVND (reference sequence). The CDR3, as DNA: TGTGCCAGTAGTATTGGACGGCGAAACACCATATATTTT. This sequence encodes CASSIGRRNTIYF. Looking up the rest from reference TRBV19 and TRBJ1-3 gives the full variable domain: DGGITQSPKYLFRKEGQNVTLSCEQNLNHDAMYWYRQDPGQGLRLIYYSQIVNDFQKGDIAEGYSVSREKKESFPLTVTSAQKNPTAFYLCASSIGRRNTIYFGEGSWLTVV.

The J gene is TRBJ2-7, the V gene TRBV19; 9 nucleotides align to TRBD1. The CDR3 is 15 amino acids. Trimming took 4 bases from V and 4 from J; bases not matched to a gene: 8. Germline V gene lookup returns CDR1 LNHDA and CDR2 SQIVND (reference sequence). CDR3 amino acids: CASSNTGQGRYEQYF. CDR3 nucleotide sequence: TGTGCCAGTAGTAATACGGGACAGGGCAGATACGAGCAGTACTTC.

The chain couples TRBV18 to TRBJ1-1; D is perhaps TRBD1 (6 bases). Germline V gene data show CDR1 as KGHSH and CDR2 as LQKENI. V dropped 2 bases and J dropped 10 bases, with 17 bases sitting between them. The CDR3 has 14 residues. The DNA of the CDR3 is TGTGCCAGCTCACCATCTGGACAGTTCTCGGTAGCTTTCTTT. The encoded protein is CASSPSGQFSVAFF.

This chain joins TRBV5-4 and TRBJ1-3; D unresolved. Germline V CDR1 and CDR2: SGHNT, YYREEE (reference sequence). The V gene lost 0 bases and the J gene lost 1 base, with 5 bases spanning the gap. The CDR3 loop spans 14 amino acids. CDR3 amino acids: CASSLGLSGNTIYF. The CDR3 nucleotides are TGTGCCAGCAGCTTGGGGTTGTCTGGAAACACCATATATTTT.

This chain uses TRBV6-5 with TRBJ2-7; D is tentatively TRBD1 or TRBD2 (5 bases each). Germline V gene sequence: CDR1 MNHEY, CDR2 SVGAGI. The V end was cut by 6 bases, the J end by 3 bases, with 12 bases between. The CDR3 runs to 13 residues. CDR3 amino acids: CASSRDAYYEQYF. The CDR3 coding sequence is TGTGCCAGCAGCCGGGACGCCTACTACGAGCAGTACTTC.

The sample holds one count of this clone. The CDR3 DNA is TGTGCCAGCAGCTCCCCTGGTAGCGGGAGGGTCAATGAGCAGTTCTTC. Its protein product is CASSSPGSGRVNEQFF. The gene calls are TRBV7-2 and TRBJ2-1, with TRBD2 matching 11 bases. V trimming: 4 bases; J trimming: 6 bases; junction bases outside the gene matches: 8. CDR3 length: 16 residues. From germline, CDR1 is SGHTA and CDR2 FQGNSA.

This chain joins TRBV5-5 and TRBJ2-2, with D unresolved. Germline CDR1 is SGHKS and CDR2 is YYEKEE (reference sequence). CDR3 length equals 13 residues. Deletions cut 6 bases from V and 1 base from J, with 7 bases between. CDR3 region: CASILWNTGELFF. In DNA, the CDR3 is TGTGCCAGCATCCTTTGGAACACCGGGGAGCTGTTTTTT.

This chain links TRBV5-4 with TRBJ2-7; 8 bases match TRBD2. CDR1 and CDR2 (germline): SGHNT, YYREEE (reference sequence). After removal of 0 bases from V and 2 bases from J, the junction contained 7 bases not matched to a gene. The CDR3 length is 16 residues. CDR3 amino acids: CASSLAGRALPYEQYF. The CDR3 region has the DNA TGTGCCAGCAGCTTGGCCGGGAGGGCCCTTCCCTACGAGCAGTACTTC.

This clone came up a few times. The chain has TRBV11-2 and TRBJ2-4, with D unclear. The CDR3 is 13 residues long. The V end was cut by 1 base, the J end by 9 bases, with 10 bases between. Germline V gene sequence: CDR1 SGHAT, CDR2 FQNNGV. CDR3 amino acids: CASSLARLGIQYF. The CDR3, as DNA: TGTGCCAGCAGCTTAGCTCGTCTGGGCATTCAGTACTTC.

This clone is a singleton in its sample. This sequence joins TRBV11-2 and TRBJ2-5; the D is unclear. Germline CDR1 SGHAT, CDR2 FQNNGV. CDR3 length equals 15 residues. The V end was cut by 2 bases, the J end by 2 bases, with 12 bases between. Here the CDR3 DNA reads TGTGCCAGCAGCTTATCGTCGAGAACTCAAGAGACCCAGTACTTC. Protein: CASSLSSRTQETQYF. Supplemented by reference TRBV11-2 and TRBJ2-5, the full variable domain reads EAGVAQSPRYKIIEKRQSVAFWCNPISGHATLYWYQQILGQGPKLLIQFQNNGVVDDSQLPKDRFSAERLKGVDSTLKIQPAKLEDSAVYLCASSLSSRTQETQYFGPGTRLLVL.

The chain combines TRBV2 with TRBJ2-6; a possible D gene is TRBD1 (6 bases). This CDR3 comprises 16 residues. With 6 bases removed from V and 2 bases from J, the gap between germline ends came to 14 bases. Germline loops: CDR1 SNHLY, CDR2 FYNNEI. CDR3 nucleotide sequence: TGTGCCAGCAGACAACGTTACAGGGCTGGGGCCAACGTCCTGACTTTC. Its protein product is CASRQRYRAGANVLTF.

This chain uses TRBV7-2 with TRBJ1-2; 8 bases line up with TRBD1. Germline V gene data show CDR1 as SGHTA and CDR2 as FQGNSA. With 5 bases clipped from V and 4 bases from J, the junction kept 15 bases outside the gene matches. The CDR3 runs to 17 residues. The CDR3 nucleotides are TGTGCCAGCAGCCCAGGGGGCGCGGGTGGTTTTAGCTATGGCTACACCTTC. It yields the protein CASSPGGAGGFSYGYTF.

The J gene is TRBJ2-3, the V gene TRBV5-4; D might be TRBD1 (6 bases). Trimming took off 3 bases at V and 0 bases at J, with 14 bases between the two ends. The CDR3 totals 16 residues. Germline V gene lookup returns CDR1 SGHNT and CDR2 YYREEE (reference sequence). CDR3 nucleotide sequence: TGTGCCAGCAGCTCCGGACAGTCCCTTAGCACAGATACGCAGTATTTT. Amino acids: CASSSGQSLSTDTQYF.